This TCR beta chain is drawn from a study of cytomegalovirus exposure and HLA in healthy donors. Looking at the study overall: As released early, the data held about 85 million unique TCRs from HLA-typed donors. Genetic ancestry analysis placed about 80% of the 398 donors that were genotyped in the Caucasian-associated cluster. Findings of the study overall: Apart from CMV serostatus, no immune exposure information was available.

Points on this clone: No antigen is known for it.

The PCR ran on 60 Vbeta and 13 Jbeta primers. Libraries were prepared by immunoSEQ multiplex PCR; TCRdb keeps only in-frame clonotypes and omits some of them. The table has fewer than 150,000 clones, around 80% seen once. Germline V lookup: CDR1 WNHNN, CDR2 SYGVQD (reference sequence). The CDR3 runs to 15 residues. J lost 6 bases, V lost 0 bases, and 4 bases had no gene match. This sequence originates from a man younger than 45 in good health and CMV-seronegative. V and J are TRBV10-1 and TRBJ2-7; TRBD2 matches at 11 bases. The sequencing input was PBMCs. For the CDR3, the DNA is TGCGCCAGCAGTGAGTCGACGCTAGCGGGAGGCGAGCAGTACTTC. Translating gives CASSESTLAGGEQYF.